This T cell receptor (beta chain) was observed in a study of long-term antiretroviral therapy in people with HIV. Overall study results and limits: Once patients were on ART, diversity went higher but still fell short of transplant donor controls. It was observed that HIV repertoires exhibited narrower CDR3 length ranges than controls. Pre-ART expanded TRB clones stayed dominant throughout, though often decreasing after ART.

Trimming stripped 7 bases from V and 1 base from J, with 16 bases between. The germline CDR1 and CDR2 sequences are MNHEY and SMNVEV (reference sequence). This CDR3 is built from 16 residues. The immunoSEQ assay was v3.0, run at survey level. Per-sample targets for sequencing were about 40,000-55,000 T-cell genomes. The method was immunoSEQ multiplex PCR; TCRdb's version includes in-frame clones alone and lacks a portion of them. The sample consists of about 12,000 clones, around 77% of them appearing once. As for this clone: What it recognizes is unknown.

The chain uses TRBV27 and TRBJ2-2; TRBD2 is a possible D gene (6 bases). The TCR comes from a woman between 35 and 50 years old with HIV. The sequences come from unsorted PBMCs, collected 0.5 years before starting antiretroviral therapy. The CDR3 coding sequence is TGTGCCAGCAAACATGGAGCGGGCCTGAACACCGGGGAGCTGTTTTTT. Translating it yields CASKHGAGLNTGELFF.